The clone carrying this TCR beta chain was seen a handful of times. Seattle's enrolled individuals joined amid active infection and were then monitored longitudinally. Per the original data handling: Amplification from reference gene primers served as the basis for estimated nucleated cell counts. Data came from immunoSEQ multiplex PCR; TCRdb stores just in-frame clones and leaves some out. Clone size and V and J calls were adopted from that table, with D and trimming inferred from the DNA. The table records about 300,000 clones, roughly 84% of them present only once. Germline values: CDR1 SGHVS, CDR2 FQNEAQ. There are 14 residues in the CDR3. Trimming took 7 bases from V and 12 from J, leaving 22 bases between them. The data were obtained in a study of blood T cell repertoires in COVID-19. Study as a whole: Specimens from acute and convalescent COVID-19 originated in the United States, Italy and Spain. The analysed material was cDNA or gDNA that came from T cells, B-cell-depleted T cells, or PBMCs.

This TCR was sampled from a human donor with COVID-19, enrolled during active disease. The donor label of this sample is uncertain. The V gene is TRBV7-8, the J gene TRBJ1-5; D might be TRBD1 (6 bases). Sample: peripheral blood. This chain's CDR3 is CASTPRGGAGNQHF. For the CDR3, the DNA is TGTGCCAGCACCCCTCGCGGGGGCGCGGGAAACCAGCATTTT.